This TCR beta chain comes out of a study of CD8+ T cells in alopecia areata. General observations from the study: Researchers report lesional scalp, most notably alopecia totalis/universalis, outstripped normal scalp in clonality. Scalp and blood samples kept many expanded lesional clones throughout tofacitinib. Scalp clonality, together with expanded CD8+ clones among the top 100, fell significantly with tofacitinib.

In this sample, this clone turned up once. Its antigen is currently unknown. Reverse transcribed after extraction, RNA yielded cDNA as the sequencing template. Profiled with immunoSEQ multiplex PCR; TCRdb holds only in-frame clones, not every one. The sample includes about 190,000 clones, roughly three fifths seen only once; the top ten take around 0.69%. Specified treatment: oral pan-JAK inhibitor, 5-10 mg twice daily. It was from PBMCs that CD4+ and CD8+ T cells were sorted. This CDR3 comprises 11 residues. Trimming removed 8 bases from V and 10 bases from J, with 16 bases in between. Germline CDR1 and CDR2: SQVTM and ANQGSEA.

The specimen was CD4+ T cells sorted from blood, collected at week 4, from a patient treated with tofacitinib. The sequence was obtained from a human donor with alopecia areata. This chain links TRBV29-1 with TRBJ2-3; the D gene is possibly TRBD2 (6 bases). The CDR3 DNA reads TGCAGCCCCCGGTCGGGGGAGGCGCAGTATTTT. Amino acids: CSPRSGEAQYF.